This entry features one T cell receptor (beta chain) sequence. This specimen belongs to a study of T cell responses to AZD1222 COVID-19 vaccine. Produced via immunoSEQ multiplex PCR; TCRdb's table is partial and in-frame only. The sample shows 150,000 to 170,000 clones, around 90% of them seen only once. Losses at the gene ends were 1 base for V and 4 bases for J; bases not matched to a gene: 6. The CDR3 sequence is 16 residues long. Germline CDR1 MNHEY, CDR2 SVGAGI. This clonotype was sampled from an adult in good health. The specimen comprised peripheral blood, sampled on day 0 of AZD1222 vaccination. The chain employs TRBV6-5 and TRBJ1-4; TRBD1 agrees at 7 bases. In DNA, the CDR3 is TGTGCCAGCAGTTACTTCAGGGGGGCCGTTAATGAAAAACTGTTTTTT. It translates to CASSYFRGAVNEKLFF.